Listed below are T cell receptor beta chains from one sample, sequenced in a study of shared clonotypes between healthy human individuals. The assay was immunoSEQ multiplex PCR, and TCRdb's table has in-frame clones only and misses some. Of about 680,000 clones detected, approximately 73% appear once; the ten largest clones hold roughly 1.9%. Sequenced material: memory CD4+ T cells sorted from blood. The receptor set was obtained from a woman in her 30s in good health. Each CDR3 is given with its conserved first and last residue. The D gene is left open where the match is weak. A clone size is listed for some rows: how often the clone was seen (once, few, many), or a class if it is expanded.

size: few
D: -
V: TRBV10-2
J: TRBJ1-1
DNA: TGCGCCAGCAGTGAGCCAGCGGGGGGTTGGACTGAAGCTTTCTTT
CDR3: CASSEPAGGWTEAFF

size: many
D: -
V: TRBV29-1
J: TRBJ1-2
DNA: TGCAGCACAGAGGGGCTGGATGGTGGCTACACCTTC
CDR3: CSTEGLDGGYTF

size: -
D: TRBD1
V: TRBV6-5
J: TRBJ2-5
DNA: TGTGCCAGCAGCAAGGGACAGTTCCGAGAGACCCAGTACTTC
CDR3: CASSKGQFRETQYF

size: -
D: TRBD1
V: TRBV28
J: TRBJ2-4
DNA: TGTGCCAGCAGTTCGGGACAGGGGGCTCCGTTCAACTTC
CDR3: CASSSGQGAPFNF

size: few
D: TRBD1
V: TRBV29-1
J: TRBJ1-1
DNA: TGCAGCGTCTCAAAAGGGAACAGGGGCACTGAAGCTTTCTTT
CDR3: CSVSKGNRGTEAFF

size: many
D: -
V: TRBV18
J: TRBJ1-1
DNA: TGTGCCAGCTCACCCCTCGCGAGCAGATTCACTGAAGCTTTCTTT
CDR3: CASSPLASRFTEAFF

size: -
D: TRBD2
V: TRBV13
J: TRBJ2-1
DNA: TGTGCCAGCAGCAAACTAGCGAGCCGCTCCTACAATGAGCAGTTCTTC
CDR3: CASSKLASRSYNEQFF

size: -
D: -
V: TRBV15
J: TRBJ2-3
DNA: TGTGCCACCAGCAGAGGGGGGACACGTTCTAGCACAGATACGCAGTATTTT
CDR3: CATSRGGTRSSTDTQYF

size: -
D: -
V: TRBV27
J: TRBJ2-2
DNA: TGTGCCAGCAGGTCGACAGCCCCGAGGACCGGGGAGCTGTTTTTT
CDR3: CASRSTAPRTGELFF

size: -
D: TRBD2
V: TRBV9
J: TRBJ2-3
DNA: TGTGCCAGCAGCGTTAGCGGGACGGTAACAGATACGCAGTATTTT
CDR3: CASSVSGTVTDTQYF

size: -
D: -
V: TRBV4-1
J: TRBJ1-5
DNA: TGCGCCAGCAGCCGAATTGGAAATCAGCCCCAGCATTTT
CDR3: CASSRIGNQPQHF

size: few
D: -
V: TRBV5-1
J: TRBJ2-5
DNA: TGCGCCAGCAGCTTGGCGGCTGAATGGGAGACCCAGTACTTC
CDR3: CASSLAAEWETQYF

size: -
D: -
V: TRBV7-9
J: TRBJ2-7
DNA: TGTGCCAGCAGCTGGGGGGACAGAGGCTACGAGCAGTACTTC
CDR3: CASSWGDRGYEQYF

size: -
D: -
V: TRBV28
J: TRBJ1-2
DNA: TGTGCCAGCACAACTGGGGCCACCATTTATGGCTACACCTTC
CDR3: CASTTGATIYGYTF

size: few
D: -
V: TRBV18
J: TRBJ2-5
DNA: TGTGCCAGCTCACCAGAACCCCTAGAGACCCAGTACTTC
CDR3: CASSPEPLETQYF

size: once
D: TRBD1
V: TRBV15
J: TRBJ1-5
DNA: TGTGCCACCAGCAGAGGGACAGGAAAAGCCTATAGCAATCAGCCCCAGCATTTT
CDR3: CATSRGTGKAYSNQPQHF

size: -
D: -
V: TRBV7-2
J: TRBJ2-5
DNA: TGTGCCAGCAAAACGGGACGGAGGCTCCAAGAGACCCAGTACTTC
CDR3: CASKTGRRLQETQYF

size: -
D: -
V: TRBV15
J: TRBJ1-4
DNA: TGTGCCACCAGCAGACCACCCAGCGGCACGGGGGTTCTACGTGAAAAACTGTTTTTT
CDR3: CATSRPPSGTGVLREKLFF

size: -
D: -
V: TRBV6-1
J: TRBJ2-5
DNA: TGTGCCAGCGAGCGGAACTTACAAGAGACCCAGTACTTC
CDR3: CASERNLQETQYF

size: -
D: TRBD1
V: TRBV19
J: TRBJ2-1
DNA: TGTGCCAGTAGTCTCGGGACAGGTCTTGCCTACAATGAGCAGTTCTTC
CDR3: CASSLGTGLAYNEQFF

size: -
D: -
V: TRBV7-2
J: TRBJ1-5
DNA: TGTGCCAGCAGGAAAAGAGTAGGTCAGCCCCAGCATTTT
CDR3: CASRKRVGQPQHF

size: -
D: -
V: TRBV28
J: TRBJ1-5
DNA: TGTGCCAGCACCTTGGGGCAGGGTAGCCAGCCCCAGCATTTT
CDR3: CASTLGQGSQPQHF

size: -
D: -
V: TRBV7-2
J: TRBJ1-3
DNA: TGTGCCAGCAGCTTAGATCCGGTTTCTGGAAACACCATATATTTT
CDR3: CASSLDPVSGNTIYF

size: -
D: TRBD2
V: TRBV10-1
J: TRBJ2-1
DNA: TGCGCCAGCAGCAATAGCGGGAGCAGGCACAATGAGCAGTTCTTC
CDR3: CASSNSGSRHNEQFF

size: -
D: TRBD2
V: TRBV2
J: TRBJ2-3
DNA: TGTGCCAGCAAAGACGTTGGGTCTAGCGGGAGGGCCACGACAGATACGCAGTATTTT
CDR3: CASKDVGSSGRATTDTQYF

size: -
D: TRBD1
V: TRBV7-3
J: TRBJ2-5
DNA: TGTGCCAGCAGTCCAGGGCCCGCACAGGGGGAGACCCAGTACTTC
CDR3: CASSPGPAQGETQYF

size: few
D: -
V: TRBV28
J: TRBJ2-2
DNA: TGTGCCAGCAACCCCGCTGGGGGAACCACCGGGGAGCTGTTTTTT
CDR3: CASNPAGGTTGELFF

size: few
D: -
V: TRBV5-5
J: TRBJ2-7
DNA: TGTGCCAGCAGCCGGGCCAGCGATCCGTCCTACGAGCAGTACTTC
CDR3: CASSRASDPSYEQYF

size: few
D: -
V: TRBV6-6
J: TRBJ1-2
DNA: TGTGCCAGCGACAAGGGGGGCGGACTCCGTGGCTACACCTTC
CDR3: CASDKGGGLRGYTF

size: -
D: TRBD2
V: TRBV27
J: TRBJ2-3
DNA: TGTGCCAGCAGTGTACTAGCGGGGGGCACAGATACGCAGTATTTT
CDR3: CASSVLAGGTDTQYF

size: once
D: TRBD1
V: TRBV23-1
J: TRBJ1-1
DNA: TGCGCCAGCTCACGGGACAGGAAGCCAACTGAAGCTTTCTTT
CDR3: CASSRDRKPTEAFF

size: -
D: -
V: TRBV5-1
J: TRBJ2-2
DNA: TGCGCCAGCAGCTTGACCGGGGGCGACACCGGGGAGCTGTTTTTT
CDR3: CASSLTGGDTGELFF

size: -
D: TRBD2
V: TRBV10-1
J: TRBJ2-3
DNA: TGCGCCAGCAGTATTAGCGGGCTTAGCACAGATACGCAGTATTTT
CDR3: CASSISGLSTDTQYF

size: -
D: TRBD1
V: TRBV7-9
J: TRBJ1-2
DNA: TGTGCCAGCAGCGACTACAGGGGTCCGGGAGGCTACACCTTC
CDR3: CASSDYRGPGGYTF

size: -
D: TRBD2
V: TRBV11-2
J: TRBJ2-7
DNA: TGTGCCAGCAGCTTCTGGACTAGTCAGTTCTACGAGCAGTACTTC
CDR3: CASSFWTSQFYEQYF

size: -
D: TRBD2
V: TRBV7-7
J: TRBJ2-2
DNA: TGTGCCAGCAGCCTAGCGGGAGGAACCGGGGAGCTGTTTTTT
CDR3: CASSLAGGTGELFF

size: -
D: -
V: TRBV18
J: TRBJ2-1
DNA: TGTGCCAGCTCACAAAGAAATGAGCAGTTCTTC
CDR3: CASSQRNEQFF

size: -
D: -
V: TRBV6-6
J: TRBJ2-7
DNA: TGTGCCAGCAGTAAACAGGGTCCGTTCGACGAGCAGTACTTC
CDR3: CASSKQGPFDEQYF

size: -
D: TRBD2
V: TRBV18
J: TRBJ2-5
DNA: TGTGCCAGCTCACTCGGACTAGCCCCCGAGACCCAGTACTTC
CDR3: CASSLGLAPETQYF